A selection of T cell receptor beta chains follows, all from one sample in a study of T cell changes during pregnancy in multiple sclerosis. Only in-frame clones appear in the TCRdb table, and some are missing; sequencing was by immunoSEQ multiplex PCR. The profile covers about 120,000 clones, with approximately 93% appearing a single time and roughly 6.2% taken by the ten largest. Source: peripheral blood, taken before pregnancy. The receptors were sampled from a female donor with multiple sclerosis, enrolled in a pregnancy study. Both conserved end residues are part of each CDR3. A D gene is named only where the DNA matches it firmly. Part of the rows lack a size; the others show once, few, many or a class for expanded clones.

d_call j_call clone_size v_call cdr3_aa cdr3_nt
- TRBJ2-1 - TRBV6-5 CASTTSRDREQFF TGTGCCAGCACCACCAGTCGCGACAGGGAGCAGTTCTTC
TRBD2 TRBJ2-1 - TRBV7-2 CASSLPTSGAYNEQFF TGTGCCAGCAGCTTGCCGACTAGCGGGGCCTACAATGAGCAGTTCTTC
TRBD2 TRBJ2-5 - TRBV4-1 CASSQTLNPLAGKETQYF TGCGCCAGCAGCCAAACCTTGAATCCTCTAGCGGGGAAGGAGACCCAGTACTTC
- TRBJ1-5 - TRBV11-3 CASSLGWRGWHSNQPQHF TGTGCCAGCAGCTTAGGTTGGAGGGGATGGCATAGCAATCAGCCCCAGCATTTT
TRBD1 TRBJ1-6 - TRBV10-3 CAISDPTGGYNSPLHF TGTGCCATCAGTGACCCGACAGGGGGTTACAATTCACCCCTCCACTTT
TRBD1 TRBJ1-1 few TRBV5-4 CASGDRGRGKGTEAFF TGTGCCAGCGGGGACAGGGGGCGAGGAAAGGGCACTGAAGCTTTCTTT
TRBD1 TRBJ2-7 - TRBV15 CATSRGRGQVGLEQYF TGTGCCACCAGCAGAGGAAGGGGACAGGTCGGGCTCGAGCAGTACTTC
- TRBJ1-1 - TRBV27 CASSFPGGTEAFF TGTGCCAGCAGTTTCCCCGGGGGGACTGAAGCTTTCTTT
- TRBJ1-2 - TRBV7-2 CASSLLFQGTNYGYTF TGTGCCAGCAGCTTACTATTTCAGGGGACTAACTATGGCTACACCTTC
TRBD2 TRBJ2-3 - TRBV4-1 CASSQEAGAADTQYF TGCGCCAGCAGCCAAGAAGCGGGAGCAGCAGATACGCAGTATTTT
- TRBJ1-2 - TRBV1 CTSSVRDRGADYGYTF TGCACCAGCAGCGTCCGGGACAGGGGAGCGGACTATGGCTACACCTTC
- TRBJ2-1 - TRBV6-1 CASSTERTGTEQFF TGTGCCAGCAGTACCGAACGAACCGGGACAGAGCAGTTCTTC
- TRBJ2-5 - TRBV5-6 CASSPGHQETQYF TGTGCCAGCAGTCCGGGTCACCAAGAGACCCAGTACTTC
- TRBJ1-1 - TRBV7-3 CASSRNRDSTEAFF TGTGCCAGCAGCCGAAACCGAGACAGCACTGAAGCTTTCTTT
- TRBJ2-5 - TRBV5-1 CASSLATSQETQYF TGCGCCAGCAGCTTGGCCACTAGCCAAGAGACCCAGTACTTC
TRBD2 TRBJ2-7 - TRBV19 CASSLQGLAVIYEQYF TGTGCCAGTAGCCTCCAGGGACTAGCCGTAATCTACGAGCAGTACTTC
TRBD2 TRBJ2-1 - TRBV29-1 CSLSLAGASDEQFF TGCAGCCTTTCCTTAGCGGGAGCGTCGGATGAGCAGTTCTTC